What follows are 16 T cell receptor beta chains derived from one specimen sequenced in a study of shared clonotypes between healthy human individuals. As defined, naive CD8 cells were CD45RO-negative and positively selected for CCR7, with terminally differentiated effector memory CD45RA+ cells excluded. Sequencing was performed with immunoSEQ multiplex PCR; in TCRdb, only in-frame clones are kept and a portion is missing. The sample comprises approximately 740,000 clones, roughly 92% of which are singletons, and about 24% rests with the top ten. Specimen: naive CD8+ T cells sorted from blood. The receptors derive from a man younger than 45 in good health.

This clone occurred a few times. The V call is TRBV28, the J call TRBJ1-1; the D gene is possibly TRBD1 (6 bases). The CDR3 runs 14 residues. The germline V and J ends were trimmed by 7 bases and 3 bases, with 15 bases remaining between them. The germline V gene has CDR1 MDHEN and CDR2 SYDVKM. The chain's CDR3 is CASIKQGGDTEAFF. The CDR3 nucleotides are TGTGCCAGCATTAAACAAGGGGGGGACACTGAAGCTTTCTTT.

J is TRBJ2-7 and V is TRBV4-1, with D possibly being TRBD1 or TRBD2 (6 bases each). Per the germline V gene, CDR1 is MGHRA and CDR2 is YSYEKL. The CDR3 covers 15 residues. Between the trimmed V and J ends, which lost 4 bases and 2 bases, there was a span of 15 bases. The CDR3, as DNA: TGCGCCAGCAGCCTATTCGAGGGGGGTGCCTACGAGCAGTACTTC. Translating gives CASSLFEGGAYEQYF.

The chain employs TRBV7-9 and TRBJ2-5; D perhaps matches TRBD1 (5 bases). The germline gives CDR1 SEHNR, CDR2 FQNEAQ (reference sequence). The CDR3 covers 12 residues. Trimming left V 6 bases short and J 2 bases short, with 7 bases between. CDR3 sequence (DNA): TGTGCCAGCAGGACAGATCAAGAGACCCAGTACTTC. Its translation: CASRTDQETQYF.

This clone appeared once. The chain combines TRBV9 with TRBJ1-4; the D is unclear. V was shortened by 6 bases and J by 0 bases, with 18 bases between the two germline ends. Germline CDR1 reads SGDLS; CDR2 reads YYNGEE. The CDR3 covers 17 residues. For the CDR3, the DNA is TGTGCCAGCATCAGCAGACAATTGCCCACAACTAATGAAAAACTGTTTTTT. It codes for CASISRQLPTTNEKLFF.

V is TRBV11-2 and J is TRBJ2-7, with 8 bases fitting TRBD2. The CDR3 has 16 residues. Germline values: CDR1 SGHAT, CDR2 FQNNGV. Trimming at V came to 4 bases and at J to 3 bases, leaving 11 bases not matched to a gene. For the CDR3, the DNA is TGTGCCAGCAGCTCCCACGAGGCTAGCGGGTACTACGAGCAGTACTTC. It yields the protein CASSSHEASGYYEQYF.

The CDR3 loop is CASSQEPGMYTNTGELFF. CDR3 nucleotides: TGTGCCAGCAGCCAAGAACCAGGAATGTATACGAACACCGGGGAGCTGTTTTTT. The chain links TRBV14 to TRBJ2-2; D not resolved. The CDR3 runs to 18 residues. CDR1 and CDR2 from the germline V gene are SGHDN and FVKESK. V lost 0 bases and J 0 bases, leaving 14 bases between the germline ends.

The chain has TRBV4-3 and TRBJ1-4; TRBD1 might be the D (5 bases). This CDR3 has 15 amino acids. V gave up 0 bases and J gave up 8 bases, with 13 bases separating them. The germline V gene has CDR1 LGHNA and CDR2 YSLEER. CDR3 nucleotide sequence: TGCGCCAGCAGCCAAGAGACAGTCCCTTACGAAAAACTGTTTTTT. The encoded protein is CASSQETVPYEKLFF.

In its sample, this clone was seen a few times. The chain links TRBV15 to TRBJ1-4; D is unresolved. The length of the CDR3 is 17 residues. Deletions cut 4 bases from V and 3 bases from J, with 18 bases between. The germline CDR1 and CDR2 sequences are LNHNV and YYDKDF (reference sequence). The CDR3 nucleotides read TGTGCCACCAGCAAAACTTCGGACCCCGGTGCTAATGAAAAACTGTTTTTT. It is translated as CATSKTSDPGANEKLFF.

J is TRBJ2-7 and V is TRBV11-2; tentatively, D is TRBD2 (6 bases). From germline, CDR1 is SGHAT and CDR2 FQNNGV. The CDR3 runs 14 residues. Trimming left V 5 bases short and J 6 bases short, with 17 bases between. CDR3 nucleotides: TGTGCCAGCAGCCCACCCCGGGAGTCGCTCGAGCAGTACTTC. It specifies CASSPPRESLEQYF. The full variable domain, with the rest looked up from reference TRBV11-2 and TRBJ2-7, is EAGVAQSPRYKIIEKRQSVAFWCNPISGHATLYWYQQILGQGPKLLIQFQNNGVVDDSQLPKDRFSAERLKGVDSTLKIQPAKLEDSAVYLCASSPPRESLEQYFGPGTRLTVT.

V usage is TRBV7-9 and J usage is TRBJ2-2; TRBD2 matches at 9 bases. The junction had 0 bases not matched to a gene; V was cut back by 3 bases and J by 1 base. The CDR3 runs to 15 residues. The V gene's germline CDR1 is SEHNR and CDR2 FQNEAQ (reference sequence). CDR3 sequence reads: CASSFSGRNTGELFF. In nucleotides, the CDR3 is TGTGCCAGCAGCTTTAGCGGGAGGAACACCGGGGAGCTGTTTTTT. Supplemented by reference TRBV7-9 and TRBJ2-2, the full variable domain reads DTGVSQNPRHKITKRGQNVTFRCDPISEHNRLYWYRQTLGQGPEFLTYFQNEAQLEKSRLLSDRFSAERPKGSFSTLEIQRTEQGDSAMYLCASSFSGRNTGELFFGEGSRLTVL.

The gene calls are TRBV7-2 and TRBJ2-7; 14 nucleotides match TRBD2. The germline CDR1 and CDR2 sequences are SGHTA and FQGNSA. V shed 0 bases and J 0 bases; nucleotides not matched to a gene: 10. The CDR3 totals 20 residues. The CDR3, as DNA: TGTGCCAGCAGCTTAGCGCGATCAGGGACTAGCGGGAGTGGCTCCTACGAGCAGTACTTC. Its translation is CASSLARSGTSGSGSYEQYF.

The V and J genes are TRBV7-9 and TRBJ1-1; a possible D gene is TRBD1 (5 bases). The CDR3 has 13 amino acids. The ends were cut back, 11 bases at V and 1 base at J, with 14 bases in the middle. Germline CDR1 and CDR2: SEHNR and FQNEAQ (reference sequence). CDR3 residues: CAGKRTGNTEAFF. The CDR3 nucleotides are TGTGCCGGGAAGAGAACAGGGAACACTGAAGCTTTCTTT.

The V gene is TRBV5-1, the J gene TRBJ2-5, with TRBD2 matching 11 bases. CDR3 length: 16 residues. Per germline, CDR1 SGHRS and CDR2 YFSETQ. Trimming at V came to 1 base and at J to 2 bases, leaving 4 bases not matched to a gene. CDR3 nucleotide sequence: TGCGCCAGCAGCTTGACTAGCGGGAGCGCTCAAGAGACCCAGTACTTC. Protein sequence: CASSLTSGSAQETQYF. Full variable domain (outside the CDR3, taken from reference TRBV5-1 and TRBJ2-5): KAGVTQTPRYLIKTRGQQVTLSCSPISGHRSVSWYQQTPGQGLQFLFEYFSETQRNKGNFPGRFSGRQFSNSRSEMNVSTLELGDSALYLCASSLTSGSAQETQYFGPGTRLLVL.

This clone was seen only once. A read error is the likely source, as a far larger clone sits one nucleotide away. The V call is TRBV4-3, the J call TRBJ1-1; D gene ambiguous. V was cut by 7 bases and J by 1 base, with 10 bases left in between. The CDR3 covers 13 residues. The germline V gene encodes CDR1 LGHNA and CDR2 YSLEER. CDR3 coding DNA: TGCGCCAGCATCCCCCAACGGAACACTGAAGCTTTCTTT. Its translation is CASIPQRNTEAFF.

Note on this clone: This sample also contains other DNA sequences that code for the same CDR3. The genes are TRBV11-2 and TRBJ2-5; D remains ambiguous. The length of the CDR3 is 12 residues. V lost 2 bases to trimming and J lost 5 bases, with 6 bases between them. Germline CDR1 and CDR2: SGHAT and FQNNGV. The CDR3 bases are TGTGCCAGCAGCTTAACCGGGGAGACCCAGTACTTC. This encodes CASSLTGETQYF.

On this clone: Other DNA sequences in the same sample also yield this CDR3. The chain couples TRBV5-1 to TRBJ2-7; 9 bases map to TRBD1. With V trimmed by 4 bases and J by 5 bases, 4 bases remained unmatched. Looked up from germline, CDR1 is SGHRS and CDR2 is YFSETQ. CDR3 length equals 13 residues. The CDR3 DNA sequence: TGCGCCAGCAGCCGGACAGGGGTCAACGAGCAGTACTTC. Translated, it gives CASSRTGVNEQYF.